This T cell receptor beta chain was retrieved from a study of blood T cell repertoires in COVID-19. The overall study: COVID-19 samples, acute and convalescent, were from the United States, Italy and Spain. Sources were T cells, B-cell-depleted T cells, or PBMCs; the material itself was cDNA or gDNA.

Original data processing: It was from reference gene primer amplification that nucleated cell counts were estimated. TCRdb's table, derived via immunoSEQ multiplex PCR, lists solely in-frame clones and lacks some. The V and J calls and clone size were taken over from that table, and D and trimming were inferred from the DNA. Of around 230,000 clones in the sample, around 85% were seen once. Enrolment of Seattle patients took place during active infection, and they were followed longitudinally. The germline V gene has CDR1 SGHAT and CDR2 FQNNGV. With V trimmed by 2 bases and J by 6 bases, 8 bases remained unmatched. This CDR3 has 17 amino acids.

The receptor's source is a man between 50 and 59 years old with COVID-19, enrolled during active disease. The sequenced sample consisted of peripheral blood. The chain has TRBV11-2 and TRBJ2-1; 12 bases line up with TRBD2. CDR3 region: CASSLSTLAGGRNEQFF. In DNA, the CDR3 is TGTGCCAGCAGCTTATCTACTCTAGCGGGGGGGCGCAATGAGCAGTTCTTC. Complete variable domain (other parts from reference TRBV11-2 and TRBJ2-1): EAGVAQSPRYKIIEKRQSVAFWCNPISGHATLYWYQQILGQGPKLLIQFQNNGVVDDSQLPKDRFSAERLKGVDSTLKIQPAKLEDSAVYLCASSLSTLAGGRNEQFFGPGTRLTVL.